This T cell receptor (beta chain) was sequenced in a study of OX40 agonist ivuxolimab in advanced cancers. The CDR3 length is 16 residues. The germline V gene has CDR1 SGHTA and CDR2 FQGNSA. V lost 1 base to trimming and J lost 2 bases; unmatched junction nucleotides: 8. Assay: immunoSEQ multiplex PCR; the TCRdb copy retains only in-frame clones and omits some. The sample consists of approximately 100,000 clones, about 92% of them appearing once. This clone was recorded once. The gene calls are TRBV7-2 and TRBJ2-7, with 7 bases identical to TRBD2. This material consisted of CD4+ or CD8+ T cells sorted from blood, taken in a trial of the OX40 agonist ivuxolimab. The TCR sequence derives from an adult with an advanced solid tumor such as melanoma, head and neck, liver or kidney cancer. The CDR3 coding sequence is TGTGCCAGCAGCTTAGATGGTCAGCGGGGAGCCTACGAGCAGTACTTC. It translates to CASSLDGQRGAYEQYF.